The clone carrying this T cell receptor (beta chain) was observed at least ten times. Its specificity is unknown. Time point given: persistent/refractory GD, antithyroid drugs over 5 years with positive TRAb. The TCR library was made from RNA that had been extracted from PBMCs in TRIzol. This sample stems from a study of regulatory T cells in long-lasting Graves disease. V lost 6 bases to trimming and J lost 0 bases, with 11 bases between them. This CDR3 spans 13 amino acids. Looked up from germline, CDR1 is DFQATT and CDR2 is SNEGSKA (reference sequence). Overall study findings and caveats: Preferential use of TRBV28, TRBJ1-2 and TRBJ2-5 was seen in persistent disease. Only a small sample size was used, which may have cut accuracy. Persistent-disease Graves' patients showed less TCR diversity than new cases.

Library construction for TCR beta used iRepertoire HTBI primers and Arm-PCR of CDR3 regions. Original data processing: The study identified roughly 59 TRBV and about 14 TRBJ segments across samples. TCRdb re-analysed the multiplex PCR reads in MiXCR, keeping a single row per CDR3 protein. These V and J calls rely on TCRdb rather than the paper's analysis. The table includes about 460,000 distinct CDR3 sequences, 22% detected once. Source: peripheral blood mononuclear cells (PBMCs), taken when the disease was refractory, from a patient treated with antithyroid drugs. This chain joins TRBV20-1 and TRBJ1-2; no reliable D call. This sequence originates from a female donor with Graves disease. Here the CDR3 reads CSARVASNYGYTF. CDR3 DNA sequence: TGCAGTGCCCGGGTGGCCTCTAACTATGGCTACACCTTC.